The rows below give T cell receptor beta chains drawn from one sample of a study of blood T cell repertoires in COVID-19. Assay: immunoSEQ multiplex PCR; the TCRdb copy retains only in-frame clones and omits some. The profile shows 210,000 or so clones, about nine tenths of them singletons. Input material: peripheral blood. The origin of the receptors is a woman aged 60 to 75 with acute or convalescent COVID-19. Each CDR3 is given with its conserved first and last residue. A D gene is named only where the DNA matches it firmly. Clone size is stated in some rows and not others, as once, few, many or a class when expanded.

>14|TRBV2|TRBD1|TRBJ1-4|-
TGTGCCAGCAAACGCAGGGGGACTAATGAAAAACTGTTTTTT
CASKRRGTNEKLFF
>13|TRBV6-5|TRBD1|TRBJ2-2|-
TGTGCCACCTCGACAGGGAGAGCCGGGGAGCTGTTTTTT
CATSTGRAGELFF
>14|TRBV9|TRBD1|TRBJ1-1|-
TGTGCCAGCAGCCCACGGACAGGGTGGACTGAAGCTTTCTTT
CASSPRTGWTEAFF
>15|TRBV28|TRBD1|TRBJ2-3|-
TGTGCCAGCAGTCCCTCGGGACAGGGAGCAGATACGCAGTATTTT
CASSPSGQGADTQYF
>14|TRBV5-1|-|TRBJ2-7|few
TGCGCCAGCAGCTTGGACATTATCCTCTACGAGCAGTACTTC
CASSLDIILYEQYF
>15|TRBV5-1|-|TRBJ2-7|-
TGCGCCAGCAGCTTGGAGACTAATCCCTCCTACGAGCAGTACTTC
CASSLETNPSYEQYF
>15|TRBV27|TRBD1|TRBJ2-1|few
TGTGCCAGCAGTTTAGACAGGGGGAACTACAATGAGCAGTTCTTC
CASSLDRGNYNEQFF
>14|TRBV29-1|-|TRBJ1-2|-
TGCAGCGTTGACGATGGGACAAGAGTCTATGGCTACACCTTC
CSVDDGTRVYGYTF
>16|TRBV7-2|TRBD1|TRBJ1-2|-
TGTGCCAGCAGCGCCCAGACAGGGATGAGCAATTATGGCTACACCTTC
CASSAQTGMSNYGYTF
>14|TRBV5-1|TRBD2|TRBJ2-3|-
TGCGCCAGCGGCCTAGCGGGGGCACCAGATACGCAGTATTTT
CASGLAGAPDTQYF
>19|TRBV9|TRBD2|TRBJ2-3|-
TGTGCCAGCAGCGTAGCCGCGGGAGCAATATCCGTTAGCACAGATACGCAGTATTTT
CASSVAAGAISVSTDTQYF
>17|TRBV11-2|-|TRBJ1-3|-
TGTGCCAGCACCTGGGGGGAATTGCTCTTTCCCGGAAACACCATATATTTT
CASTWGELLFPGNTIYF
>15|TRBV19|-|TRBJ1-6|-
TGTGCCAGTAGTGGAGGGAGCTCCTATAATTCACCCCTCCACTTT
CASSGGSSYNSPLHF
>13|TRBV18|-|TRBJ2-7|-
TGTGCCAGCTCACCGTCCAGGGGAGTCGGGCAGTACTTC
CASSPSRGVGQYF
>17|TRBV4-2|-|TRBJ2-3|-
TGTGCCAGCAGCCTTCAACCGGGACTGGGGGGTGGAGATACGCAGTATTTT
CASSLQPGLGGGDTQYF
>21|TRBV28|-|TRBJ2-2|few
TGTGCCAGCAGCCTCCCCTGGCTCCCGGGACACCGGTTCGCGAACACCGGGGAGCTGTTTTTT
CASSLPWLPGHRFANTGELFF
>15|TRBV27|-|TRBJ1-5|-
TGTGCCAGCAGCCTCGGGGGAGTCGGAAATCAGCCCCAGCATTTT
CASSLGGVGNQPQHF
>14|TRBV2|TRBD2|TRBJ2-5|-
TGTGCCAGCAGGGGGACTAGCGGACAAGAGACCCAGTACTTC
CASRGTSGQETQYF
>17|TRBV4-3|-|TRBJ2-2|-
TGCGCCAGCAGCCAAGTTAGCCAGGGCGACTACACCGGGGAGCTGTTTTTT
CASSQVSQGDYTGELFF
>18|TRBV3-1/TRBV3-2|TRBD1|TRBJ1-1|-
TGTGCCAGCAGCCAAGATCTTTTGGACAGGCCGGGGAACACTGAAGCTTTCTTT
CASSQDLLDRPGNTEAFF
>15|TRBV7-9|-|TRBJ1-2|-
TGTGCCAGCAGCCCGGCAGGGAACGGAAACTATGGCTACACCTTC
CASSPAGNGNYGYTF
>17|TRBV4-1|TRBD1|TRBJ1-6|once
TGCGCCAGCAGCCAATCCCGACAGGGGGCCGACGGTTCACCCCTCCACTTT
CASSQSRQGADGSPLHF
>14|TRBV13|-|TRBJ2-1|-
TGTGCCAGCAGCTCCTGGGGCAGAGACAATGAGCAGTTCTTC
CASSSWGRDNEQFF
>12|TRBV12-3/TRBV12-4|-|TRBJ1-4|-
TGTGCCAGCAGTTCGGGGGTGGGGAAACTGTTTTTT
CASSSGVGKLFF
>15|TRBV2|TRBD1|TRBJ1-6|-
TGTGCCAGCAGGGGGACGACAGGGGGTGTTTCACCCCTCCACTTT
CASRGTTGGVSPLHF
>15|TRBV11-2|TRBD2|TRBJ2-1|-
TGTGCCAGCAGCTTTAGCGGGGGGGCCGCAGCTGAGCAGTTCTTC
CASSFSGGAAAEQFF
>14|TRBV28|TRBD1|TRBJ1-1|-
TGTGCCAGCAGCAAGACAGGGGCCGGGGCTGAAGCTTTCTTT
CASSKTGAGAEAFF
>11|TRBV29-1|TRBD1|TRBJ1-2|-
TGCAGCGGGGACAGTGGTGGGGGCTACACCTTC
CSGDSGGGYTF
>13|TRBV19|TRBD1|TRBJ2-5|-
TGTGCCAGTAGCCCGACAGGGCAGAAGACCCAGTACTTC
CASSPTGQKTQYF
>15|TRBV6-6|TRBD1|TRBJ1-2|-
TGTGCCAGCAGCCAACAGGGGGCCTACTTATATGGCTACACCTTC
CASSQQGAYLYGYTF
>18|TRBV19|-|TRBJ1-2|-
TGTGCCAGTAATAGTTTCAGAGGGACCGGGGGTCCGGGCTATGGCTACACCTTC
CASNSFRGTGGPGYGYTF
>13|TRBV7-2|TRBD1|TRBJ2-7|-
TGTGCCAGCAGCTTCGGACAGGGTTATGAGCAGTACTTC
CASSFGQGYEQYF
>13|TRBV19|-|TRBJ1-2|-
TGTGCCAGTAACTCACAGGGTCTCCCGGGCTACACCTTC
CASNSQGLPGYTF
>14|TRBV19|TRBD2|TRBJ2-7|-
TGTGCCAGTACCGAAGCGGGAGGGAAGTACGAGCAGTACTTC
CASTEAGGKYEQYF
>16|TRBV19|TRBD1|TRBJ1-2|-
TGTGCCAGTAGTATCCCCGGGACAGGAGATAACTATGGCTACACCTTC
CASSIPGTGDNYGYTF
>14|TRBV7-8|TRBD1|TRBJ1-4|-
TGTGCCAGCAGCCCCGGACAGGGTGGTGAAAAACTGTTTTTT
CASSPGQGGEKLFF
>15|TRBV6-5|TRBD2|TRBJ2-1|-
TGTGCCAGTAGGGTCACTAGCGGCTCCTACAATGAGCAGTTCTTC
CASRVTSGSYNEQFF
>16|TRBV20-1|TRBD1|TRBJ2-7|once
TGCAGTGCTAGTCTTCCGACAGGGGCCGTAGCGTACGAGCAGTACTTC
CSASLPTGAVAYEQYF
>14|TRBV18|-|TRBJ2-7|-
TGTGCCAGCTCACCATCCGGGAGCTCCTACGAGCAGTACTTC
CASSPSGSSYEQYF